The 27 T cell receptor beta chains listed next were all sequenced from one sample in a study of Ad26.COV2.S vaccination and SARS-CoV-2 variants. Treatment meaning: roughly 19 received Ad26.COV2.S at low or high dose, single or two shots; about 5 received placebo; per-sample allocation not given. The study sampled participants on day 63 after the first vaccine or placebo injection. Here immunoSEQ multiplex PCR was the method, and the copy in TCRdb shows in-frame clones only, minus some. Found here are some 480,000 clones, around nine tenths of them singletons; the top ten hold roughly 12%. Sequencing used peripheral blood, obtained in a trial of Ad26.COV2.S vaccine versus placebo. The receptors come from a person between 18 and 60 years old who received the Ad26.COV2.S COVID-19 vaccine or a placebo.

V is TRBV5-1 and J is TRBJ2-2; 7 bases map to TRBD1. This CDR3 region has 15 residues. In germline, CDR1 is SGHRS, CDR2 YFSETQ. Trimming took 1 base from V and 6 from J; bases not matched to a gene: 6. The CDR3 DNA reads TGCGCCAGCAGCTTGACACAGGGGATGGCCGGGGAGCTGTTTTTT. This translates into CASSLTQGMAGELFF.

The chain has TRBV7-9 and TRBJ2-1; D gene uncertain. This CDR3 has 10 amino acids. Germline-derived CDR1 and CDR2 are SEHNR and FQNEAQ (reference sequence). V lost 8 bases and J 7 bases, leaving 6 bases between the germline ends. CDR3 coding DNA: TGTGCCAGCTCTCCGAATGAGCAGTTCTTC. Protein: CASSPNEQFF.

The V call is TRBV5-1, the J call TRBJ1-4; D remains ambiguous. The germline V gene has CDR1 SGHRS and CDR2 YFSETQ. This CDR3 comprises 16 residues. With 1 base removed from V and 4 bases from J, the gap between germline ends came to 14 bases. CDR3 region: CASSLSSGKGNEKLFF. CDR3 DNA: TGCGCCAGCAGCTTGAGCAGTGGCAAGGGTAATGAAAAACTGTTTTTT.

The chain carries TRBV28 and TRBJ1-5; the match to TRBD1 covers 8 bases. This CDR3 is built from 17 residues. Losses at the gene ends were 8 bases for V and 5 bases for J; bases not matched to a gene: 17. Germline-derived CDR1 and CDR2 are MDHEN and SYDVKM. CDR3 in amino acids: CASSPGDRLQRHQPQHF. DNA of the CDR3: TGTGCCAGCTCCCCCGGGGACAGGCTGCAACGCCATCAGCCCCAGCATTTT.

CDR3 DNA sequence: TGTGCCAGCAGATCCCCCGGGCGGGGTTGGGACACCATATATTTT. Protein sequence: CASRSPGRGWDTIYF. The chain carries TRBV9 and TRBJ1-3; D unresolved. Trimming took off 5 bases at V and 8 bases at J, with 20 bases between the two ends. This CDR3 has 15 residues. The germline V gene has CDR1 SGDLS and CDR2 YYNGEE.

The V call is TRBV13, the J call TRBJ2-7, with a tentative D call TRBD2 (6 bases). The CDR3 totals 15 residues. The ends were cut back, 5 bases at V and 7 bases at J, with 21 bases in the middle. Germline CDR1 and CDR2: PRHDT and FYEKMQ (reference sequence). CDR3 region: CASSTPGGGTLEQYF. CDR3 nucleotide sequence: TGTGCCAGCAGCACACCTGGCGGCGGGACTCTAGAGCAGTACTTC.

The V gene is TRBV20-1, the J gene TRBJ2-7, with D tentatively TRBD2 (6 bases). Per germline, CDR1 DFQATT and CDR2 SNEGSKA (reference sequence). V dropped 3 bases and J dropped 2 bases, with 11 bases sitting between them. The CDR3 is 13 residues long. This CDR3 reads CSASSGAPYEQYF. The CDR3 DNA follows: TGCAGTGCTAGTAGCGGTGCCCCCTACGAGCAGTACTTC.

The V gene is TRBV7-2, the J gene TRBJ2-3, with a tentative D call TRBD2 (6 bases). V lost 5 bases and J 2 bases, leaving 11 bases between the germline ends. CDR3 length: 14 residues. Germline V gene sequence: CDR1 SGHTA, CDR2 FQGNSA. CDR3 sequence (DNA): TGTGCCAGCAGCACTGTAGCGGTCACAGATACGCAGTATTTT. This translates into CASSTVAVTDTQYF. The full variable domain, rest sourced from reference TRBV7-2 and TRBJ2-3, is GAGVSQSPSNKVTEKGKDVELRCDPISGHTALYWYRQSLGQGLEFLIYFQGNSAPDKSGLPSDRFSAERTGGSVSTLTIQRTQQEDSAVYLCASSTVAVTDTQYFGPGTRLTVL.

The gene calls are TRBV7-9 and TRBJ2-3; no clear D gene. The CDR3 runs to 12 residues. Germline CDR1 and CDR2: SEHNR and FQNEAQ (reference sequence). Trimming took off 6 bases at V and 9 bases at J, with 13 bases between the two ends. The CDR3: CASSLDLGTQYF. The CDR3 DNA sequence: TGTGCCAGCAGTCTTGATCTGGGAACGCAGTATTTT.

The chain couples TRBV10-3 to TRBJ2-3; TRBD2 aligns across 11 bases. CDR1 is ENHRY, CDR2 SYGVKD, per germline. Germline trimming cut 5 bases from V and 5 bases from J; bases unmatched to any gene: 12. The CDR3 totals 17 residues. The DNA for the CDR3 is TGTGCCATCAGTTACAGAAAGACTAGCGGGACAGGAGATACGCAGTATTTT. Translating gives CAISYRKTSGTGDTQYF.

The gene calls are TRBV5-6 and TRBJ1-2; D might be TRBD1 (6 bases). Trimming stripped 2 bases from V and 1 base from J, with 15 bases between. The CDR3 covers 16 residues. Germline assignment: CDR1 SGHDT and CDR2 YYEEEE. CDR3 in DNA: TGTGCCAGCAGCTTCCGAGACAGGACTGTTAACTATGGCTACACCTTC. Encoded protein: CASSFRDRTVNYGYTF.

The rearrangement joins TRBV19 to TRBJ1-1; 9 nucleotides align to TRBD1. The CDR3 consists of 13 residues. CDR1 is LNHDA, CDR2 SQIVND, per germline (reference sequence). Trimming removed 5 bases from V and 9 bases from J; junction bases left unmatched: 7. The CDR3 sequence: CASSPWDRVKAFF. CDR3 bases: TGTGCCAGTAGTCCCTGGGACAGGGTAAAAGCTTTCTTT.

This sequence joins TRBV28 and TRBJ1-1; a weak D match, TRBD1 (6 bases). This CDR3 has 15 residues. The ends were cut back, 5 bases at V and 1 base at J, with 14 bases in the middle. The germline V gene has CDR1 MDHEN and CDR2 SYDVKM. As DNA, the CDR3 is TGTGCCAGCAGTCCGATCGACAGGCGGAACACTGAAGCTTTCTTT. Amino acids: CASSPIDRRNTEAFF.

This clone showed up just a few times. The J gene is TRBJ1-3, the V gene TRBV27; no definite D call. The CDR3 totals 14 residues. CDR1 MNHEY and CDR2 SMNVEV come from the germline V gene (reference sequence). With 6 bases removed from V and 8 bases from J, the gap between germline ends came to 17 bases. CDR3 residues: CASRPQDRPYTIYF. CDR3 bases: TGTGCCAGCAGGCCCCAGGACCGGCCGTACACCATATATTTT.

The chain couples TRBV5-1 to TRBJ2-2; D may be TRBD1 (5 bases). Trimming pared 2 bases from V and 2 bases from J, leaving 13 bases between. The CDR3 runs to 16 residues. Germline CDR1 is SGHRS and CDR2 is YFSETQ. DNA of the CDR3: TGCGCCAGCAGCTTCACTCAGGGTTCCAACACCGGGGAGCTGTTTTTT. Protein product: CASSFTQGSNTGELFF.

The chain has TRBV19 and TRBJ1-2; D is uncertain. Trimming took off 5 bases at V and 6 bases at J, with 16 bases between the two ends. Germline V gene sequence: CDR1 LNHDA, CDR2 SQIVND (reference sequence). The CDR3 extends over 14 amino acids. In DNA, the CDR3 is TGTGCCAGTAGTGAATTCGGGCCTCTGGATGGCTACACCTTC. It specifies CASSEFGPLDGYTF. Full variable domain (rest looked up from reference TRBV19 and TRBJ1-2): DGGITQSPKYLFRKEGQNVTLSCEQNLNHDAMYWYRQDPGQGLRLIYYSQIVNDFQKGDIAEGYSVSREKKESFPLTVTSAQKNPTAFYLCASSEFGPLDGYTFGSGTRLTVV.

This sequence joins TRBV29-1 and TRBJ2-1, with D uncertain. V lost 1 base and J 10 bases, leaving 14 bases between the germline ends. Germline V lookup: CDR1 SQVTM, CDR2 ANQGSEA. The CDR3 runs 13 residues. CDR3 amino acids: CSVEVGSLREQFF. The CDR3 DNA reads TGCAGCGTTGAAGTTGGGTCCCTTCGGGAGCAGTTCTTC.

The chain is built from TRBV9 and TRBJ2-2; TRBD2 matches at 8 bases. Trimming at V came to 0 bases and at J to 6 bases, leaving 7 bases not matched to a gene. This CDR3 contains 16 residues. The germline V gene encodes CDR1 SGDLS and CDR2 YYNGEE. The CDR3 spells CASSVASGGPAGELFF. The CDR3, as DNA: TGTGCCAGCAGCGTAGCCTCGGGAGGGCCTGCCGGGGAGCTGTTTTTT.

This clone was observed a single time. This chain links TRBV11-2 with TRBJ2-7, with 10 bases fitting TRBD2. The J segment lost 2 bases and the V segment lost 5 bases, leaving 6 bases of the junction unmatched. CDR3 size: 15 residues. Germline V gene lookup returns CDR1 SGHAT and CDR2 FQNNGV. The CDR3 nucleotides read TGTGCCAGCAGCCGAAGGCTAGCGGGAGCCTACGAGCAGTACTTC. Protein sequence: CASSRRLAGAYEQYF.

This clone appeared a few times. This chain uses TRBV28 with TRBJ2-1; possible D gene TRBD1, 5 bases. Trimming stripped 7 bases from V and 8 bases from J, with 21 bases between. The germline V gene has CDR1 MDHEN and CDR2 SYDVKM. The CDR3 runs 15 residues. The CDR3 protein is CASIRLGPGSYEQFF. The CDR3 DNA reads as TGTGCCAGCATCAGACTGGGGCCAGGGTCGTATGAGCAGTTCTTC.

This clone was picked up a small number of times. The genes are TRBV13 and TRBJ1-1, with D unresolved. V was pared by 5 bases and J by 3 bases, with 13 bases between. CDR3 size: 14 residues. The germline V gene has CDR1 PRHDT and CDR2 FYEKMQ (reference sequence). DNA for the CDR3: TGTGCCAGCAGCCCAAGGTTCGGGCACACTGAAGCTTTCTTT. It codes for CASSPRFGHTEAFF. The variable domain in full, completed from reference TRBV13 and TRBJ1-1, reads AAGVIQSPRHLIKEKRETATLKCYPIPRHDTVYWYQQGPGQDPQFLISFYEKMQSDKGSIPDRFSAQQFSDYHSELNMSSLELGDSALYFCASSPRFGHTEAFFGQGTRLTVV.

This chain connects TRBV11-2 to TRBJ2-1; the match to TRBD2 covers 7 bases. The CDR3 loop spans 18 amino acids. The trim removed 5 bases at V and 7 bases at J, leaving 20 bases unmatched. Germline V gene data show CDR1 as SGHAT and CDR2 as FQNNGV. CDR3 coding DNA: TGTGCCAGCAGCCCCCTTGGAGCGGGGACGGGATATCGGAATGAGCAGTTCTTC. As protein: CASSPLGAGTGYRNEQFF.

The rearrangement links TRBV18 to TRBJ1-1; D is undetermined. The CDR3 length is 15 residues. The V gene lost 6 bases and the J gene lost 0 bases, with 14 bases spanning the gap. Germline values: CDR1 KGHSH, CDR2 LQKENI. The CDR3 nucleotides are TGTGCCAGCTCCCCGTCCCCCCTTTTGAACACTGAAGCTTTCTTT. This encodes CASSPSPLLNTEAFF.

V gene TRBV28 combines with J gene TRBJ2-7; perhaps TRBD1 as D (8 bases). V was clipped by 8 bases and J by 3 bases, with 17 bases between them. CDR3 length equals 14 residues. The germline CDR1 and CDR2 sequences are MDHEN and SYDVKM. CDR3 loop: CASSQGGGIYEQYF. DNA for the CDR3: TGTGCCAGCTCACAGGGGGGGGGTATCTACGAGCAGTACTTC.

CDR3 region: CASSPTGVRTEAFF. DNA of the CDR3: TGTGCCAGCAGCCCGACAGGGGTGAGGACTGAAGCTTTCTTT. V usage is TRBV7-2 and J usage is TRBJ1-1; 8 nucleotides agree with TRBD1. The CDR3 length is 14 residues. J lost 5 bases, V lost 5 bases, and 7 bases had no gene match. The V gene's germline CDR1 is SGHTA and CDR2 FQGNSA.

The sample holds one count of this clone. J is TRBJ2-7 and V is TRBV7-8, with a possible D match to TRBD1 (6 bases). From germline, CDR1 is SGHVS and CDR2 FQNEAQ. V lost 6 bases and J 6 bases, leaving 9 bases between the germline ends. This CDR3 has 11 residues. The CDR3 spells CASRTGFEQYF. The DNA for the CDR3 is TGTGCCAGCAGAACAGGGTTCGAGCAGTACTTC.

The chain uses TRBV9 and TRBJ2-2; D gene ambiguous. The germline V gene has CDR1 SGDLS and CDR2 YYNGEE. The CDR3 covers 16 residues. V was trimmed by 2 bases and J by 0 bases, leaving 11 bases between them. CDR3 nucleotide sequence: TGTGCCAGCAGCGTTGACGGCGGATCGAACACCGGGGAGCTGTTTTTT. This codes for CASSVDGGSNTGELFF.